This T cell receptor (beta chain) is from a study of blood T cell repertoires in COVID-19 (dated by TCRdb to 2019 to 2021). Regarding the study in general: The collaborator samples originated in the United States, Italy and Spain and spanned the acute and convalescent phases of COVID-19. The material from the prospective study consisted of cDNA or gDNA derived from T cells, B-cell-depleted T cells, or PBMCs. The repertoires were released in a freely available public database meant as a resource for research on the immune response to SARS-CoV-2. Nearly every sample came with metadata listing a de-identified subject ID, COVID-19 status, age in years and sex. HLA class I and class II types, where available, came from metadata supplied by the sample provider rather than from assay-based typing. The dataset comprised deeply sampled blood TCRbeta repertoires from subjects exposed to, actively infected with, or recovered from COVID-19. The samples were drawn from the first 160 participants of the ongoing ImmuneRACE study and from about 1,200 subjects provided by 6 global collaborators. Broad study findings and their caveats: The amount of clinical and demographic metadata varied by source and participant and was provided uncurated.

At one collaborating source in Seattle, patients were enrolled during active infection and were followed longitudinally through the course of disease. Whole blood was collected in K2EDTA tubes by collaborating institutions according to the institutions' own protocols. For TCRbeta analysis, collaborator samples were shipped as frozen whole blood, as isolated PBMCs, or as DNA extracted from either sample type. The CDR3 starts with the cysteine, ends with the phenylalanine, and has 15 residues. The DNA shown is the 45-base CDR3, in frame from base 1. Trimming takes 6 bases off V and 2 bases off J; junction bases not matched to a gene: 7. Via the germline V gene (reference sequence), CDR1 is MNHEY and CDR2 SMNVEV. The immunoSEQ Assay, a bias-controlled multiplex PCR, was used to amplify TCRbeta CDR3 regions from genomic DNA. The authors' analysis ran thus. Nucleated cell counts per sample were estimated from amplification of reference gene primers within the assay. To quantify the absolute abundance of each unique TCRbeta CDR3 rearrangement, sequence reads were collapsed and filtered. For each sample, productive Simpson clonality was calculated as the square root of Simpson's diversity index across productive rearrangements. Entries here come from immuneACCESS through TCRdb and include only in-frame sequences with V and J called. Some clones fail to appear in such tables; in the studies checked, an unresolved V gene covers under half of the shortfall, and the cause of the remainder is unknown. For V, J and clone size, that table is used; D and trimming come from the DNA. For this sample the table gives hundreds of thousands of clones, of which roughly nine tenths were detected only once. Less than 9% of the sample is in the top ten clones.

Turning to this clone: Its antigen target is currently unknown. Per-base qualities were not stored, and no clone one base away is much larger.

The origin of this receptor is a woman in her fifties or sixties with COVID-19, enrolled during active disease. The receptor chain draws on TRBV27 and TRBJ2-7, with 10 bases in between that match TRBD1. What was sequenced was peripheral blood. Here is the DNA: TGTGCCAGCAGCCCCCGGACAGGGGGAACCTACGAGCAGTACTTC. It is translated as CASSPRTGGTYEQYF.